This TCR beta chain was sequenced in a study of cytomegalovirus exposure and HLA in healthy donors. The wider study: When 398 donors were genotyped, approximately 81% of them were found to fall in the Caucasian-associated ancestry cluster. Study-wide points: A later analysis found common viral pathogens apparently linked to several of the most significant clusters. In a later analysis, donors in an Asian-associated ancestry cluster reportedly had fewer N-insertions in productive TCRs than the cohort mean.

Use of 60 Vbeta and 13 Jbeta primers characterized the PCR. Methods used by the authors: An analysis performed later counted 60 million to 90 million unique TCR beta chains (roughly 11 million of them shared). Only in-frame clones appear in the TCRdb table, and some are missing; sequencing was by immunoSEQ multiplex PCR. Clone size and V and J calls were adopted from that table, with D and trimming inferred from the DNA. Counted here are about 150,000 clones, around 60% occurring once; the ten biggest clones make up around 7.1%. This clone is a singleton in its sample. Antigen unknown. At one end the junction does not follow the germline gene, possibly because of a read error. The sequence came from a woman aged 55-70 years in good health and CMV-seropositive. Sequenced material: PBMCs.

This CDR3 is CATRRGGRDDEQYF. CDR3 DNA: TGTGCCACCCGCAGGGGCGGGAGAGACGACGAGCAGTACTTC. The chain recombines TRBV15 with TRBJ2-7; D might be TRBD2 (7 bases). Germline V gene sequence: CDR1 LNHNV, CDR2 YYDKDF (reference sequence). The CDR3 loop spans 14 amino acids. The entire variable domain, with the rest obtained from reference TRBV15 and TRBJ2-7, is as follows: DAMVIQNPRYQVTQFGKPVTLSCSQTLNHNVMYWYQQKSSQAPKLLFHYYDKDFNNEADTPDNFQSRRPNTSFCFLDIRSPGLGDTAMYLCATRRGGRDDEQYFGPGTRLTVT.